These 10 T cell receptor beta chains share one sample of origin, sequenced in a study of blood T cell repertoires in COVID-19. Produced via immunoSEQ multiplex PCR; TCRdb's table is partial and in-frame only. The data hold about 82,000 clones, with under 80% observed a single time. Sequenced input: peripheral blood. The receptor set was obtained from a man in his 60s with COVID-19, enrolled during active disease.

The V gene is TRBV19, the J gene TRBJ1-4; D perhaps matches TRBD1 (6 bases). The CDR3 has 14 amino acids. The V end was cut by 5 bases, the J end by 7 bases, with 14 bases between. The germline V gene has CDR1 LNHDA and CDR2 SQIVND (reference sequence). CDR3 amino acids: CASSLGTTGEKLFF. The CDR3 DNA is TGTGCCAGTAGTCTCGGGACAACAGGTGAAAAACTGTTTTTT.

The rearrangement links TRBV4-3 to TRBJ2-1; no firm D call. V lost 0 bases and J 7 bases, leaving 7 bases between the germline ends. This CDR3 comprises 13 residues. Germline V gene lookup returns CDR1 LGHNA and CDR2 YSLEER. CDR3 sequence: CASSQDFRNEQFF. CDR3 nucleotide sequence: TGCGCCAGCAGCCAAGACTTCAGGAATGAGCAGTTCTTC.

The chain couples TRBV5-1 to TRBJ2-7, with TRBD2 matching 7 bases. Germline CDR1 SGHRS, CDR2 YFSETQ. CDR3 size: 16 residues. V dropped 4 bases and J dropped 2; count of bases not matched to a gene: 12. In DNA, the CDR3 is TGCGCCAGCAGCCCCTTTGAGGGAGGGCCAACCTACGAGCAGTACTTC. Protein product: CASSPFEGGPTYEQYF.

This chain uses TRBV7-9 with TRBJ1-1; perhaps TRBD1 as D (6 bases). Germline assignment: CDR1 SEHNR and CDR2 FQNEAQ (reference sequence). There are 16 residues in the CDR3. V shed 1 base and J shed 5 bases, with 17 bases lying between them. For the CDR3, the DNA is TGTGCCAGCAGCTTAGTTGGGGGGGCTGAGCGGACTGAAGCTTTCTTT. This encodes CASSLVGGAERTEAFF. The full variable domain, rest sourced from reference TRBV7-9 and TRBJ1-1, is DTGVSQNPRHKITKRGQNVTFRCDPISEHNRLYWYRQTLGQGPEFLTYFQNEAQLEKSRLLSDRFSAERPKGSFSTLEIQRTEQGDSAMYLCASSLVGGAERTEAFFGQGTRLTVV.

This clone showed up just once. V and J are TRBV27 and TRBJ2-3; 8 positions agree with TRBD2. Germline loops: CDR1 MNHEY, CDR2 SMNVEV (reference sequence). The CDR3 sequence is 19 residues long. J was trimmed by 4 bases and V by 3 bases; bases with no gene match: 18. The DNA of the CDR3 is TGTGCCAGCAGTTTCGGGCGCCTAGGGCCGGGAGGGCCGGCAGATACGCAGTATTTT. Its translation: CASSFGRLGPGGPADTQYF.

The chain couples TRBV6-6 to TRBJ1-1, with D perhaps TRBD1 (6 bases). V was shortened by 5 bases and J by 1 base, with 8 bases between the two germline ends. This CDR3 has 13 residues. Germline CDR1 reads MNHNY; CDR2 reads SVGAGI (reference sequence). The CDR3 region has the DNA TGTGCCAGCAGTACAGGGAGGAACACTGAAGCTTTCTTT. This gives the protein CASSTGRNTEAFF.

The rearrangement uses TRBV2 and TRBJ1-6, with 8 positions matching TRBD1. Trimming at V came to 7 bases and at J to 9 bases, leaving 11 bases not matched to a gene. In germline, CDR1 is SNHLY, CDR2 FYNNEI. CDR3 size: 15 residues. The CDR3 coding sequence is TGTGCCAGCACCCTTGGGTCGACAGGGGCTTCACCCCTCCACTTT. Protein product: CASTLGSTGASPLHF.

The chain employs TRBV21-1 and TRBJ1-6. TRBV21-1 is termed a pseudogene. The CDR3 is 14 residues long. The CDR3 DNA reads TGTGCCAGCAGCCGCCCGGAGCCGAGTTCACCCCTCCACTTT. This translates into CASSRPEPSSPLHF.

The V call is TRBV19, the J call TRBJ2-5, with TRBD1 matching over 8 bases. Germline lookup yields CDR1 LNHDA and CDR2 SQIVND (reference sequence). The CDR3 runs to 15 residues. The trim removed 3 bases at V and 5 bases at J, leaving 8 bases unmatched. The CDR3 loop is CASSMEQGVRETQYF. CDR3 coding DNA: TGTGCCAGTAGTATGGAACAGGGGGTCAGGGAGACCCAGTACTTC.

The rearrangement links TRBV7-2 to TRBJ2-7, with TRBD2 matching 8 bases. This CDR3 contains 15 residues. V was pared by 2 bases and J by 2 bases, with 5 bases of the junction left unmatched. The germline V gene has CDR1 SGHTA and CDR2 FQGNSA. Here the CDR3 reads CASSLSVAGTYEQYF. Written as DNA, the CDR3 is TGTGCCAGCAGCTTATCTGTAGCGGGGACCTACGAGCAGTACTTC.